The 10 T cell receptor beta chains in this list originate from one sample, sequenced in a study of PD-1 blockade in mismatch repair-deficient tumors. Sequencing used immunoSEQ multiplex PCR; TCRdb keeps in-frame clones, though not all of them. The profile shows approximately 16,000 clones, roughly 83% of them singletons. Material: PBMCs, obtained before pembrolizumab treatment. The receptor source for this set is an adult with mismatch repair-deficient cancer.

This clone was counted between two and nine times. The chain joins TRBV4-2 to TRBJ2-5; 7 bases map to TRBD1. CDR3 length: 18 residues. Germline CDR1 is LGHNA and CDR2 is YNFKEQ. V trimming: 1 base; J trimming: 1 base; junction bases outside the gene matches: 12. CDR3 sequence: CASSQGGISSGGQETQYF. CDR3 DNA: TGTGCCAGCAGCCAAGGGGGGATAAGTTCAGGGGGCCAAGAGACCCAGTACTTC.

The chain has TRBV7-8 and TRBJ2-3, with 7 bases matching TRBD1. This CDR3 region has 15 residues. CDR1 SGHVS and CDR2 FQNEAQ come from the germline V gene. V was pared by 0 bases and J by 1 base, with 1 base of the junction left unmatched. The CDR3 nucleotides are TGTGCCAGCAGCTTAGCGAGGGGGCGCACAGATACGCAGTATTTT. Translating gives CASSLARGRTDTQYF.

The chain joins TRBV4-3 to TRBJ2-6; 9 positions match TRBD1. The CDR3 covers 18 residues. The ends lost 4 bases at V and 0 bases at J; junction bases unmatched: 7. Germline-derived CDR1 and CDR2 are LGHNA and YSLEER. The CDR3 DNA reads as TGCGCCAGCAGCCCCGCGGGACAGGGACCCTCTGGGGCCAACGTCCTGACTTTC. Amino acids: CASSPAGQGPSGANVLTF.

The chain carries TRBV5-1 and TRBJ2-1, with TRBD2 matching over 14 bases. CDR3 length: 20 amino acids. V lost 6 bases, J lost 2 bases, and 16 bases stayed unmatched. The germline V gene has CDR1 SGHRS and CDR2 YFSETQ. The CDR3 bases are TGCGCCAGCACCCCGGGGACTAGCGGGAGTTGGGCAGACACCTACAATGAGCAGTTCTTC. Translated, it gives CASTPGTSGSWADTYNEQFF.

This chain uses TRBV19 with TRBJ2-7, with 7 bases identical to TRBD1. The CDR3 has 14 residues. CDR1 is LNHDA and CDR2 is SQIVND in the germline V gene (reference sequence). The J segment lost 0 bases and the V segment lost 6 bases, leaving 5 bases of the junction unmatched. CDR3 loop: CASSEQGSSYEQYF. CDR3 in DNA: TGTGCCAGTAGCGAACAGGGGAGCTCCTACGAGCAGTACTTC. Combining the CDR3 with reference TRBV19 and TRBJ2-7 gives the whole variable domain DGGITQSPKYLFRKEGQNVTLSCEQNLNHDAMYWYRQDPGQGLRLIYYSQIVNDFQKGDIAEGYSVSREKKESFPLTVTSAQKNPTAFYLCASSEQGSSYEQYFGPGTRLTVT.

The chain carries TRBV11-2 and TRBJ1-1; 7 bases are shared with TRBD1. Germline loops: CDR1 SGHAT, CDR2 FQNNGV. V shed 8 bases, J shed 1 base, and the junction held 13 bases outside the gene matches. This CDR3 region has 16 residues. In nucleotides, the CDR3 is TGTGCCAGCCATACGTTCAGGGGGAAGGGGAACACTGAAGCTTTCTTT. It encodes CASHTFRGKGNTEAFF.

The V and J genes are TRBV5-4 and TRBJ2-3, with D perhaps matching TRBD1 (5 bases). Trimming took off 1 base at V and 2 bases at J, with 11 bases between the two ends. The CDR3 extends over 15 amino acids. Germline values: CDR1 SGHNT, CDR2 YYREEE (reference sequence). CDR3 sequence: CASSLYGRATDTQYF. In DNA form, the CDR3 reads TGTGCCAGCAGCTTGTATGGCAGGGCCACAGATACGCAGTATTTT.

This clone was recorded only once. The chain couples TRBV5-4 to TRBJ2-7, with TRBD2 matching over 8 bases. The V gene's germline CDR1 is SGHNT and CDR2 YYREEE (reference sequence). With 0 bases clipped from V and 5 bases from J, the junction kept 19 bases outside the gene matches. This CDR3 has 19 amino acids. The CDR3 is CASSLGDGGPQREFDEQYF. The CDR3 nucleotides read TGTGCCAGCAGCTTGGGAGACGGAGGGCCCCAGCGGGAGTTCGACGAGCAGTACTTC.

The CDR3 DNA reads as TGCGCCAGCAGCCAGGTAGCGGGAGTAGAGTCCTACGAGCAGTACTTC. Translated, it gives CASSQVAGVESYEQYF. The rearrangement uses TRBV4-1 and TRBJ2-7; 9 positions match TRBD2. The germline CDR1 and CDR2 sequences are MGHRA and YSYEKL. The CDR3 runs to 16 residues. V trimming: 3 bases; J trimming: 1 base; junction bases outside the gene matches: 7.

The sample holds one count of this clone. The rearrangement links TRBV7-6 to TRBJ2-3, with TRBD2 identical over 8 bases. The V segment lost 7 bases and the J segment 5 bases; nucleotides outside the gene matches: 8. The CDR3 extends over 14 amino acids. Germline CDR1 SGHVS, CDR2 FNYEAQ. CDR3 protein: CASTRGGEVDTQYF. The CDR3 nucleotides read TGTGCCAGCACCCGGGGGGGGGAGGTAGATACGCAGTATTTT.